A single sample is the source of the 11 T cell receptor beta chains below, sequenced in a study of CD4 T cells in relation to SARS-CoV-2 and coronaviruses. Data came from immunoSEQ multiplex PCR; TCRdb stores just in-frame clones and leaves some out. The sample includes tens of thousands of clones, over 60% of them seen just once. Their recognized antigens are unknown. CD4+ T cells from unexposed donors were obtained before the COVID-19 pandemic (2011-2018). The cells were cultured for about ten days before CD4+ T cells were isolated. Material for sequencing was CD4+ T cells from PBMCs, cultured in vitro. Receptors originate from a human donor in good health.

This clone occurred once. The rearrangement joins TRBV12-3 or TRBV12-4 to TRBJ1-5; D is ambiguous. This CDR3 spans 11 amino acids. The V gene lost 1 base and the J gene lost 6 bases, with 1 base spanning the gap. CDR3 DNA sequence: TGTGCCAGCAGTTTAGGTCAGCCCCAGCATTTT. This translates into CASSLGQPQHF.

The DNA for the CDR3 is TGTGCCAGCTCGGTTTTAAGCGGGAGAGGGACAGATACGCAGTATTTT. Translating it yields CASSVLSGRGTDTQYF. The V gene is TRBV18, the J gene TRBJ2-3; the match to TRBD2 covers 8 bases. The CDR3 length is 16 residues. V shed 6 bases and J 3 bases; nucleotides not matched to a gene: 11. Germline values: CDR1 KGHSH, CDR2 LQKENI.

This chain joins TRBV7-2 and TRBJ2-7; D not certain. Germline lookup yields CDR1 SGHTA and CDR2 FQGNSA. V was trimmed by 0 bases and J by 3 bases, leaving 6 bases between them. The CDR3 totals 13 residues. The DNA for the CDR3 is TGTGCCAGCAGCTTAGCTAGACTCTACGAGCAGTACTTC. Translation: CASSLARLYEQYF. The complete variable domain, with remaining parts taken from reference TRBV7-2 and TRBJ2-7, reads GAGVSQSPSNKVTEKGKDVELRCDPISGHTALYWYRQSLGQGLEFLIYFQGNSAPDKSGLPSDRFSAERTGGSVSTLTIQRTQQEDSAVYLCASSLARLYEQYFGPGTRLTVT.

For the CDR3, the DNA is TGTGCTAGTGGTTTGACAGACTACAATGAGCAGTTCTTC. It translates to CASGLTDYNEQFF. The chain has TRBV12-5 and TRBJ2-1; D is unresolved. CDR1 is LGHNT and CDR2 is FRNRAP in the germline V gene. This CDR3 region has 13 residues. V gave up 2 bases and J gave up 3 bases, with 5 bases separating them.

The chain joins TRBV5-6 to TRBJ1-2, with unresolved D. The V gene lost 1 base and the J gene lost 4 bases, with 5 bases spanning the gap. The CDR3 has 12 residues. Germline CDR1 reads SGHDT; CDR2 reads YYEEEE. As DNA, the CDR3 is TGTGCCAGCAGCTTGCCGGGCTATGGCTACACCTTC. This sequence encodes CASSLPGYGYTF. Based on the CDR3 plus reference TRBV5-6 and TRBJ1-2, the full variable domain is DAGVTQSPTHLIKTRGQQVTLRCSPKSGHDTVSWYQQALGQGPQFIFQYYEEEERQRGNFPDRFSGHQFPNYSSELNVNALLLGDSALYLCASSLPGYGYTFGSGTRLTVV.

V is TRBV5-1 and J is TRBJ1-6; the match to TRBD1 covers 9 bases. The ends lost 2 bases at V and 6 bases at J; junction bases unmatched: 3. CDR3 size: 15 residues. CDR1 and CDR2 (germline): SGHRS, YFSETQ. In DNA, the CDR3 is TGCGCCAGCAGCTTACAGGGGGCCGGTAATTCACCCCTCCACTTT. It translates to CASSLQGAGNSPLHF.

CDR3 amino acids: CASSIGPGGYGYTF. The CDR3 nucleotides read TGTGCCAGTAGTATAGGGCCGGGAGGCTATGGCTACACCTTC. V usage is TRBV19 and J usage is TRBJ1-2; D remains ambiguous. The ends were cut back, 1 base at V and 4 bases at J, with 10 bases in the middle. Germline CDR1 is LNHDA and CDR2 is SQIVND (reference sequence). This CDR3 is built from 14 residues.

The chain couples TRBV2 to TRBJ1-2; 9 nucleotides match TRBD1. V gave up 2 bases and J gave up 6 bases; unmatched junction bases: 4. Per germline, CDR1 SNHLY and CDR2 FYNNEI. CDR3 size: 14 residues. CDR3 DNA sequence: TGTGCCAGCAGTGAACTGGGACAGGGAAATGGCTACACCTTC. This translates into CASSELGQGNGYTF.

This clone turned up a few times. The chain combines TRBV29-1 with TRBJ2-3; the D call may be TRBD1 or TRBD2 (5 bases each). Trimming left V 6 bases short and J 0 bases short, with 13 bases between. Germline CDR1 reads SQVTM; CDR2 reads ANQGSEA. The CDR3 sequence is 14 residues long. CDR3 nucleotides: TGCAGCGTCCCTGTGGGGGTTAGCACAGATACGCAGTATTTT. It specifies CSVPVGVSTDTQYF.

The chain joins TRBV6-5 to TRBJ2-1, with 8 nucleotides matching TRBD2. The CDR3 totals 15 residues. J lost 7 bases, V lost 6 bases, and 11 bases had no gene match. Germline CDR1 is MNHEY and CDR2 is SVGAGI. The CDR3 nucleotides read TGTGCCAGCAGGGCCTCGGGGGGGCGAGGGAATGAGCAGTTCTTC. The encoded protein is CASRASGGRGNEQFF.

V is TRBV5-6 and J is TRBJ2-6; 7 nucleotides align to TRBD1. Germline CDR1 and CDR2: SGHDT and YYEEEE. The ends lost 4 bases at V and 1 base at J; junction bases unmatched: 8. This CDR3 has 17 residues. The CDR3: CASSNGQALSGANVLTF. The CDR3 region has the DNA TGTGCCAGCAGCAACGGACAGGCACTATCTGGGGCCAACGTCCTGACTTTC.